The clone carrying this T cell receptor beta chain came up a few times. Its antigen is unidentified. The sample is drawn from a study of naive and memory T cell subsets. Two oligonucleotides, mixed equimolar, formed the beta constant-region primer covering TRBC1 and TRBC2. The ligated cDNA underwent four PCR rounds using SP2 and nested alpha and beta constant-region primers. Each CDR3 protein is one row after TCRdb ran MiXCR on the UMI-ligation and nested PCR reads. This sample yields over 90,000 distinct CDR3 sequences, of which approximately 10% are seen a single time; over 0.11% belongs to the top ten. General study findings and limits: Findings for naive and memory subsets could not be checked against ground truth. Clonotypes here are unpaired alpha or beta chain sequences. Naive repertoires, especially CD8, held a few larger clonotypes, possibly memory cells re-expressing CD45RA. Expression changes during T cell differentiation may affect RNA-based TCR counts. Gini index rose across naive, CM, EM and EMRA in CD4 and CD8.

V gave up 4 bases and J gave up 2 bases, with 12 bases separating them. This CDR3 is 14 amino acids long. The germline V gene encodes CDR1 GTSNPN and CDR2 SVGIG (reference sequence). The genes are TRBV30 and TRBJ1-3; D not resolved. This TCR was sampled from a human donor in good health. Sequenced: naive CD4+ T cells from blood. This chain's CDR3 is CAWKRGIAGNTIYF. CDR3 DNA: TGTGCCTGGAAGCGCGGAATAGCTGGAAACACCATATATTTT.